The 8 T cell receptor beta chains listed next were all sequenced from one sample in a study of blood T cell repertoires in COVID-19. Libraries were prepared by immunoSEQ multiplex PCR; TCRdb keeps only in-frame clonotypes and omits some of them. In the table there are around 61,000 clones, 89% of which are singletons. Material: peripheral blood. These TCRs come from a woman aged 55-70 years with COVID-19, enrolled during active disease.

The chain joins TRBV7-9 to TRBJ2-7; TRBD1 agrees at 7 bases. The CDR3 runs 14 residues. With 4 bases clipped from V and 6 bases from J, the junction kept 9 bases outside the gene matches. Germline V gene data show CDR1 as SEHNR and CDR2 as FQNEAQ (reference sequence). CDR3 in amino acids: CASSSTTGMGEQYF. Written as DNA, the CDR3 is TGTGCCAGCAGCTCCACGACAGGGATGGGCGAGCAGTACTTC.

This chain uses TRBV2 with TRBJ2-3, with 13 bases lining up with TRBD2. Trimming removed 7 bases from V and 3 bases from J; junction bases left unmatched: 7. The germline V gene encodes CDR1 SNHLY and CDR2 FYNNEI. The CDR3 has 16 residues. The CDR3 coding sequence is TGTGCCAGCACTAAGGGACTAGCGGGGTGGACAGATACGCAGTATTTT. Translation gives CASTKGLAGWTDTQYF.

The chain uses TRBV28 and TRBJ2-7; TRBD2 agrees at 7 bases. The CDR3 length is 14 residues. CDR1 and CDR2 from the germline V gene are MDHEN and SYDVKM. Trimming took 2 bases from V and 1 from J; bases not matched to a gene: 2. CDR3 sequence: CASSLIGGSYEQYF. CDR3 in DNA: TGTGCCAGCAGTTTAATCGGGGGGTCCTACGAGCAGTACTTC.

This clone was seen only once. The V and J genes are TRBV24-1 and TRBJ2-1; TRBD1 matches at 8 bases. Trimming took 5 bases from V and 8 from J; bases not matched to a gene: 10. CDR3 length: 15 residues. CDR1 is KGHDR, CDR2 SFDVKD, per germline. The CDR3 DNA sequence: TGTGCCACCAGTGTACGGGCAGGGGGCAGGGATGAGCAGTTCTTC. It codes for CATSVRAGGRDEQFF.

The gene calls are TRBV19 and TRBJ2-2; tentatively, D is TRBD2 (5 bases). This CDR3 spans 15 amino acids. CDR1 is LNHDA and CDR2 is SQIVND in the germline V gene (reference sequence). The ends were cut back, 7 bases at V and 1 base at J, with 13 bases in the middle. DNA for the CDR3: TGTGCCAGTATGAGGGTAGATTGGAACACCGGGGAGCTGTTTTTT. It is translated as CASMRVDWNTGELFF.

The chain joins TRBV29-1 to TRBJ2-3; 7 bases fit TRBD1. Germline trimming cut 5 bases from V and 1 base from J; bases unmatched to any gene: 6. CDR1 SQVTM and CDR2 ANQGSEA come from the germline V gene. The CDR3 contains 14 residues. The CDR3 bases are TGCAGCGTTACAGGGGTCATTGGCACAGATACGCAGTATTTT. Its translation: CSVTGVIGTDTQYF.

The genes are TRBV5-6 and TRBJ1-2; 9 bases are shared with TRBD1. The CDR3 is 15 amino acids. Germline CDR1 SGHDT, CDR2 YYEEEE. J gave up 2 bases and V 4 bases, and 6 bases lay outside the gene matches. As DNA, the CDR3 is TGTGCCAGCAGCCCGGCGGGACAGGGAAACTATGGCTACACCTTC. This codes for CASSPAGQGNYGYTF.

The rearrangement joins TRBV5-1 to TRBJ1-3, with D possibly matching TRBD1 (6 bases). The germline CDR1 and CDR2 sequences are SGHRS and YFSETQ. V gave up 4 bases and J gave up 0 bases, with 14 bases separating them. The CDR3 has 16 residues. As DNA, the CDR3 is TGCGCCAGCAGCCCCGGACAGCCAGTCTCTGGAAACACCATATATTTT. Translating gives CASSPGQPVSGNTIYF.